These T cell receptor beta chains were read from a single sample in a study of blood T cell repertoires in COVID-19. Generated by immunoSEQ multiplex PCR, the TCRdb table keeps only in-frame clones and is missing some. The sample includes approximately 190,000 clones, roughly 80% of them seen just once. Sequenced input: peripheral blood. These receptors were taken from a man in his 60s with acute or convalescent COVID-19. CDR3s include the opening cysteine and the closing phenylalanine or tryptophan.

v_gene	j_gene	CDR3aa
TRBV6-6	TRBJ1-1	CASTQTVNTEAFF
TRBV5-1	TRBJ1-4	CASSFALDRDNEKLFF
TRBV7-2	TRBJ2-3	CASSPRTSGRIDTQYF
TRBV29-1	TRBJ2-3	CSFDSGLSTDTQYF
TRBV2	TRBJ1-1	CASSGPQGSSMNTEAFF
TRBV30	TRBJ1-3	CAWSEVGISGNTIYF
TRBV7-2	TRBJ2-7	CASSLSLAGGLAYEQYF
TRBV7-8	TRBJ1-2	CASSFWEDYGYTF
TRBV4-2	TRBJ2-1	CASSQGATGESNEQFF
TRBV12-3/TRBV12-4	TRBJ2-1	CASSASYNKQFF
TRBV9	TRBJ1-1	CASSLRQGSGTEAFF
TRBV6-6	TRBJ2-5	CASSYMGGAQETQYF
TRBV19	TRBJ1-1	CASSLEYEAFF
TRBV6-2/TRBV6-3	TRBJ1-1	CASSYGGMGSEAFF
TRBV15	TRBJ1-4	CATSRERTAATNEKLFF
TRBV19	TRBJ1-4	CASSWDTYEKLFF
TRBV3-1/TRBV3-2	TRBJ2-7	CASSQGVGGYEQYF
TRBV3-1/TRBV3-2	TRBJ2-7	CASSQVIGTSLGEQYF
TRBV24-1	TRBJ2-2	CATSDPYRSGGTGELFF
TRBV6-1	TRBJ1-6	CASSVSKSSYNSPLHF
TRBV4-1	TRBJ2-7	CASSPTGTAGSYEQYF
TRBV11-2	TRBJ1-5	CASSLAGTSQPQHF
TRBV29-1	TRBJ1-2	CSVGPGQSNYGYTF
TRBV11-2	TRBJ2-1	CASSLLAGTYNEQFF
TRBV30	TRBJ1-5	CAWKSVFSNQPQHF
TRBV20-1	TRBJ2-1	CSVQGSHEQFF
TRBV9	TRBJ1-5	CASSVGGAGQPQHF
TRBV5-1	TRBJ2-3	CASSLEWAGTDTQYF
TRBV3-1/TRBV3-2	TRBJ2-5	CASSQDLAPQETQYF
TRBV2	TRBJ2-7	CASSRGQGTYEQYF
TRBV6-6	TRBJ1-1	CASSHGQGGTEAFF
TRBV12-3/TRBV12-4	TRBJ1-1	CASSFGQATEAFF
TRBV3-1/TRBV3-2	TRBJ1-5	CASSRSGNQPQHF
TRBV24-1	TRBJ2-3	CATSDPGLSDTQYF
TRBV19	TRBJ1-2	CASSLQGPPGLYGYTF
TRBV29-1	TRBJ2-3	CSGATSSRADTQYF
TRBV12-3/TRBV12-4	TRBJ1-2	CASSFTGPGGYTF
TRBV7-2	TRBJ1-3	CASSLTGTGVNTIYF
TRBV2	TRBJ1-1	CASLPGQANTEAFF
TRBV27	TRBJ2-1	CASSSPLRVNYNEQFF
TRBV10-2	TRBJ2-1	CASKRGWREGSYNEQFF
TRBV9	TRBJ2-3	CASSEARGASTDTQYF
TRBV5-8	TRBJ1-2	CASSLAIRLTGDTGYTF
TRBV4-1	TRBJ1-1	CASSQAEGTEAFF
TRBV6-5	TRBJ2-1	CASSYSPGSNEQFF
TRBV6-5	TRBJ2-3	CASSLQGALTDTQYF
TRBV7-9	TRBJ1-5	CASSLANSRQPQHF
TRBV4-3	TRBJ2-1	CASSGRLEINEQFF
TRBV19	TRBJ2-7	CASSSLAAYEQYF
TRBV11-2	TRBJ2-4	CASSLGRENIQYF
TRBV6-5	TRBJ2-7	CASSYRAELPEQYF
TRBV5-4	TRBJ2-3	CASSFKGLAGGGSTDTQYF
TRBV6-1	TRBJ1-5	CASSGDREKGSNQPQHF
TRBV24-1	TRBJ2-1	CATNPGGGNNEQFF
TRBV6-5	TRBJ2-7	CASSYSGTGSYEQYF
TRBV18	TRBJ1-3	CASSPPGDGNTIYF
TRBV4-2	TRBJ1-3	CASSQRDSRSGNTIYF
TRBV5-8	TRBJ1-1	CASSPGQKNTEAFF